The next 9 T cell receptor beta chains were all read from a single sample in a study of response to subunit inactivated influenza vaccine. TCRdb recomputed calls from the RT-PCR reads with MiXCR, one row per CDR3 protein. The data hold 500,000 to 700,000 distinct CDR3 sequences, with roughly 25% observed a single time. In addition, the sample was reused for a study of T cells expressing NK-cell markers. As that study records: A 5'RACE template switching approach incorporating UMIs was used to make TCR beta cDNA.

The input for sequencing was CD4+ T cells sorted from PBMCs, taken 12 days after vaccination. These receptors were obtained from a man aged 50-59 years who received an inactivated influenza vaccine.

Only a few counts were recorded for this clonotype. The chain carries TRBV4-1 and TRBJ2-2; D is ambiguous. V lost 1 base, J lost 0 bases, and 6 bases lay in between. Per the germline V gene, CDR1 is MGHRA and CDR2 is YSYEKL. There are 15 residues in the CDR3. DNA for the CDR3: TGCGCCAGCAGCCAAGGCGATTCGAACACCGGGGAGCTGTTTTTT. It translates to CASSQGDSNTGELFF.

The sample holds a few counts of this clonotype. The chain carries TRBV28 and TRBJ1-6, with 9 nucleotides matching TRBD1. CDR1 is MDHEN and CDR2 is SYDVKM in the germline V gene. V was clipped by 4 bases and J by 9 bases; unmatched bases: 16. This CDR3 comprises 18 residues. In DNA form, the CDR3 reads TGTGCCAGCAGTTCCTCAACAGGGGGCGCGGAGGCGCGTTCACCCCTCCACTTT. Translation: CASSSSTGGAEARSPLHF. Full variable domain (missing parts from reference TRBV28 and TRBJ1-6): DVKVTQSSRYLVKRTGEKVFLECVQDMDHENMFWYRQDPGLGLRLIYFSYDVKMKEKGDIPEGYSVSREKKERFSLILESASTNQTSMYLCASSSSTGGAEARSPLHFGNGTRLTVT.

This clonotype appeared a few times. V usage is TRBV27 and J usage is TRBJ2-7; D is unclear. Trimming removed 11 bases at V and 0 bases at J, with 14 bases between. Germline values: CDR1 MNHEY, CDR2 SMNVEV (reference sequence). There are 13 residues in the CDR3. The DNA for the CDR3 is TGTGCCTTCCGGAGTGATGCCTCCTACGAGCAGTACTTC. Protein product: CAFRSDASYEQYF.

The chain couples TRBV7-2 to TRBJ1-4; 8 bases are a match to TRBD1. The V and J ends lost 5 bases and 6 bases, in that order; junction bases with no gene match: 5. Per germline, CDR1 SGHTA and CDR2 FQGNSA. CDR3 length: 14 amino acids. The CDR3 DNA reads TGTGCCAGCAGCCTCCAGGGGGCTGATGAAAAACTGTTTTTT. Protein sequence: CASSLQGADEKLFF. The complete variable domain, with remaining parts taken from reference TRBV7-2 and TRBJ1-4, reads GAGVSQSPSNKVTEKGKDVELRCDPISGHTALYWYRQSLGQGLEFLIYFQGNSAPDKSGLPSDRFSAERTGGSVSTLTIQRTQQEDSAVYLCASSLQGADEKLFFGSGTQLSVL.

The V call is TRBV20-1, the J call TRBJ1-5; tentatively, D is TRBD1 (6 bases). Germline CDR1 and CDR2: DFQATT and SNEGSKA (reference sequence). There are 14 residues in the CDR3. Trimming stripped 3 bases from V and 0 bases from J, with 9 bases between. The DNA of the CDR3 is TGCAGTGCTAGCGGGGGCCTTAGCAATCAGCCCCAGCATTTT. Amino acid sequence: CSASGGLSNQPQHF.

This chain joins TRBV23-1 and TRBJ2-7, with a tentative D call TRBD1 (5 bases). TRBV23-1 is recorded as an ORF, its role being uncertain. Deletions cut 0 bases from V and 2 bases from J, with 11 bases between. The CDR3 length is 15 residues. CDR3 bases: TGCGCCAGCAGTCAATCGCAGGGTATTGCCTACGAGCAGTACTTC. Protein product: CASSQSQGIAYEQYF.

The V gene is TRBV7-9, the J gene TRBJ2-1; TRBD2 matches at 8 bases. The CDR3 is made up of 15 amino acids. Germline V gene data show CDR1 as SEHNR and CDR2 as FQNEAQ (reference sequence). Trimming took 5 bases from V and 9 from J; bases not matched to a gene: 12. CDR3 residues: CASSIIAGTHGEQFF. The CDR3 DNA follows: TGTGCCAGCAGCATAATAGCGGGGACGCATGGTGAGCAGTTCTTC.

This clonotype has only a few counts. This sequence joins TRBV28 and TRBJ1-5; TRBD1 is a possible D gene (6 bases). V lost 5 bases and J lost 3, with 14 bases in between. This CDR3 has 15 residues. Germline CDR1 reads MDHEN; CDR2 reads SYDVKM. The CDR3 is CASSRGGADNQPQHF. CDR3 sequence (DNA): TGTGCCAGCAGTAGGGGGGGGGCCGACAATCAGCCCCAGCATTTT.

In its sample, this clonotype was seen a few times. The chain combines TRBV6-5 with TRBJ2-3; 7 bases match TRBD2. Trimming cost V 4 bases and J 2 bases; bases outside gene matches: 3. Germline assignment: CDR1 MNHEY and CDR2 SVGAGI. The CDR3 contains 14 residues. CDR3 loop: CASSLAGYTDTQYF. DNA of the CDR3: TGTGCCAGCAGTTTAGCGGGTTACACAGATACGCAGTATTTT.